The clone carrying this T cell receptor beta chain came up a few times. The antigen remains unidentified. This specimen comes from a study of post-analysis software for immune sequencing data. Study results and limitations: The normalized Chao1 diversity of multiple sclerosis patients was significantly lower than that of controls. Strong co-clustering by F measure was evident for samples that had been prepared in the same batch. Patients showed TRBV5-6, TRBV5-1 and TRBV20-1 among four to six TRBV segments more frequent than in controls.

TCR beta cDNA libraries had unique molecular identifiers. T cells numbering about 0.9 to 11 million gave rise to 500,000 or so cDNA molecules. TCRdb independently ran MiXCR on the PCR reads; one entry per CDR3 protein. The data show hundreds of thousands of distinct CDR3 sequences, 25% to 30% seen once. V shed 7 bases and J shed 0 bases, with 9 bases lying between them. The germline V gene has CDR1 SGHAT and CDR2 FQNNGV. The CDR3 contains 13 residues. The sequenced sample was blood. J is TRBJ1-1 and V is TRBV11-2, with D uncertain. The TCR sequence derives from a girl aged 5 to 17 with multiple sclerosis. The CDR3 nucleotides are TGTGCCAGCAAAATCTCCATGAACACTGAAGCTTTCTTT. Its translation: CASKISMNTEAFF.